These 10 T cell receptor beta chains share one sample of origin, sequenced in a study of blood T cell repertoires in COVID-19 (TCRdb year 2020). To prepare the library, the immunoSEQ multiplex PCR assay was applied. TCRdb re-hosts the immuneACCESS table, in-frame sequences only. Its copies lack some clones; in the studies checked, an unresolved V gene accounts for under half of them, and the cause for the rest is not known. The sample profile shows 150,000 or so clones; about 85% of them were found once. Around 3.1% of the sample rests with the top ten. Specimen: peripheral blood. The receptor set was obtained from a woman aged 40 to 55 with active or convalescent COVID-19.

The chain joins TRBV29-1 to TRBJ1-5; D perhaps matches TRBD1 (6 bases). Germline values: CDR1 SQVTM, CDR2 ANQGSEA. V was cut by 3 bases and J by 6 bases, with 15 bases left in between. There are 14 residues in the CDR3. The CDR3 spells CSVDTGSIGQPQHF. CDR3 in DNA: TGCAGCGTTGACACAGGGAGCATTGGTCAGCCCCAGCATTTT.

The chain is built from TRBV6-5 and TRBJ2-7; perhaps TRBD1 as D (6 bases). This CDR3 region has 14 residues. Germline lookup yields CDR1 MNHEY and CDR2 SVGAGI. Trimming removed 4 bases from V and 0 bases from J, with 10 bases in between. CDR3 DNA sequence: TGTGCCAGCAGTTCCGACAGGAGCTCCTACGAGCAGTACTTC. It specifies CASSSDRSSYEQYF.

This clone was seen many times. A junction boundary mismatches the germline segment, possibly from a read error. This chain joins TRBV24-1 and TRBJ2-1; tentatively, D is TRBD2 (5 bases). The CDR3 consists of 16 residues. Germline V CDR1 and CDR2: KGHDR, SFDVKD. The CDR3 region has the DNA TGTGCCACCAGTGAGCAGACCCTGGACTCCCACAATGAGCAGTTCTTC. It specifies CATSEQTLDSHNEQFF.

The chain is built from TRBV28 and TRBJ2-5; D is uncertain. Deletions cut 3 bases from V and 1 base from J, with 6 bases between. This CDR3 has 13 residues. Germline V CDR1 and CDR2: MDHEN, SYDVKM. The DNA for the CDR3 is TGTGCCAGCAGTTTCAACTTCCAAGAGACCCAGTACTTC. Translating it yields CASSFNFQETQYF.

This chain uses TRBV5-6 with TRBJ1-5, with 9 bases fitting TRBD1. The CDR3 is made up of 14 amino acids. Germline V CDR1 and CDR2: SGHDT, YYEEEE. J was trimmed by 2 bases and V by 5 bases; bases with no gene match: 2. The CDR3 DNA sequence: TGTGCCAGCAGGCGACAGGGGGGCAATCAGCCCCAGCATTTT. Protein sequence: CASRRQGGNQPQHF.

The genes are TRBV5-6 and TRBJ2-7; 7 nucleotides line up with TRBD2. The length of the CDR3 is 15 residues. V dropped 2 bases and J dropped 3; count of bases not matched to a gene: 8. Germline V gives CDR1 SGHDT, CDR2 YYEEEE. The CDR3 DNA sequence: TGTGCCAGCAGCTTATCCGGGACTACCCGCTACGAGCAGTACTTC. The encoded protein is CASSLSGTTRYEQYF.

There are a few counts of this clone. J is TRBJ2-5 and V is TRBV9; TRBD1 agrees at 7 bases. J was trimmed by 5 bases and V by 3 bases; bases with no gene match: 7. Germline CDR1 and CDR2: SGDLS and YYNGEE. CDR3 length: 14 residues. DNA for the CDR3: TGTGCCAGCAGCGGGACAGGTTGGGACGAGACCCAGTACTTC. Residues: CASSGTGWDETQYF. Full variable domain (missing parts from reference TRBV9 and TRBJ2-5): DSGVTQTPKHLITATGQRVTLRCSPRSGDLSVYWYQQSLDQGLQFLIQYYNGEERAKGNILERFSAQQFPDLHSELNLSSLELGDSALYFCASSGTGWDETQYFGPGTRLLVL.

This rearrangement joins TRBV24-1 to TRBJ2-3; 10 nucleotides match TRBD2. CDR3 length: 16 amino acids. From germline, CDR1 is KGHDR and CDR2 SFDVKD. V shed 4 bases and J 4 bases; nucleotides not matched to a gene: 7. For the CDR3, the DNA is TGTGCCACCAGTGAGGGGTTAGCGGGAGGATCAGATACGCAGTATTTT. Protein product: CATSEGLAGGSDTQYF.

This clone came up a few times. The chain couples TRBV27 to TRBJ1-2; 8 bases are a match to TRBD1. Germline CDR1 reads MNHEY; CDR2 reads SMNVEV (reference sequence). This CDR3 has 14 amino acids. Trimming removed 5 bases from V and 1 base from J; junction bases left unmatched: 3. The DNA of the CDR3 is TGTGCCAGCAGTAGGACAGGGCTTAACTATGGCTACACCTTC. Its protein is CASSRTGLNYGYTF.

The chain combines TRBV27 with TRBJ2-2; tentatively, D is TRBD2 (5 bases). From germline, CDR1 is MNHEY and CDR2 SMNVEV (reference sequence). This CDR3 region has 19 residues. Trimming removed 6 bases at V and 1 base at J, with 24 bases between. CDR3: CASSPRRWREGKNTGELFF. CDR3 coding DNA: TGTGCCAGCAGCCCGAGGCGGTGGCGAGAGGGAAAGAACACCGGGGAGCTGTTTTTT.